The clone carrying this T cell receptor (beta chain) occurred a few times. TCRdb used MiXCR to reprocess the PCR reads, holding one entry per CDR3 protein. The sample includes roughly 40,000 distinct CDR3 sequences, about 24% seen only once; the top ten take more than 0.75%. The data stem from a study of molecular identifiers for immune sequencing clone quantification. The CDR3 has 16 amino acids. V lost 3 bases, J lost 7 bases, and 10 bases stayed unmatched. CDR1 is MNHEY and CDR2 is SMNVEV in the germline V gene (reference sequence). This rearrangement joins TRBV27 to TRBJ2-1, with 9 bases aligning to TRBD2. The specimen was naive CD8+ T cells from blood, with Jurkat cell RNA spiked in. The subset denotes: FACS-sorted CD8+CD4-CCR7+CD45RA+ naive T cells. The clonotype originates from a human donor in good health. Some libraries in this study had Jurkat cell RNA spiked in. This CDR3 is CASSFGGAGGMNEQFF. The CDR3 nucleotides read TGTGCCAGCAGTTTTGGGGGAGCGGGAGGTATGAATGAGCAGTTCTTC.